This entry concerns a single T cell receptor beta chain. No antigen is known for it. Generated by immunoSEQ multiplex PCR, the TCRdb table keeps only in-frame clones and is missing some. The sample includes tens of thousands of clones, approximately 84% seen only once; the top ten take 10%. The sample belongs to a study of T cell responses to AZD1222 COVID-19 vaccine. Whole-study findings and limits: Variant regions that are unmutated are reportedly the target of nearly half of spike-specific TCRs.

The germline V gene encodes CDR1 SNHLY and CDR2 FYNNEI. After removal of 7 bases from V and 4 bases from J, the junction contained 4 bases not matched to a gene. CDR3 length: 13 residues. The receptor comes from an adult in good health. V gene TRBV2 combines with J gene TRBJ2-5; 9 nucleotides line up with TRBD1. Here the sequenced sample was peripheral blood, taken on day 0 of AZD1222 vaccination. In DNA form, the CDR3 reads TGTGCCAGCATCCTGGACAGGGGAGAGACCCAGTACTTC. As protein: CASILDRGETQYF.